Described below is a single T cell receptor (beta chain) sequence and its context. Method: immunoSEQ multiplex PCR; TCRdb's copy keeps in-frame clones and lacks some. The sample shows tens of thousands of clones, around 80% of them seen only once. The CDR3 is made up of 15 amino acids. The data were taken from a study of blood T cell repertoires in COVID-19. The V call is TRBV21-1, the J call TRBJ1-5; the table's D call, TRBD1, was not checked against the DNA. TRBV21-1 is noted as a pseudogene. The source of this sequence is a man in his fifties or sixties with COVID-19, enrolled during active disease. The specimen was peripheral blood. The CDR3 nucleotides are TGTGCCAGCAGCAAGCTAGGACAGGAAAATCAGCCCCAGCATTTT. The encoded protein is CASSKLGQENQPQHF.